This T cell receptor beta chain came from a study of blood T cell repertoires in COVID-19. Study as a whole: Donors in the United States, Italy and Spain gave samples during acute or convalescent COVID-19. PBMCs, B-cell-depleted T cells, or T cells provided the cDNA or gDNA that made up the material.

This clone was seen once. In the original workflow: Estimates of nucleated cell counts were drawn from the amplification of reference gene primers. Method: immunoSEQ multiplex PCR; TCRdb's copy keeps in-frame clones and lacks some. That table is the source of V, J and clone size, and D and trimming were worked out from the DNA. The sample holds about 130,000 clones, about 80% seen once. Sequenced sample: peripheral blood. This receptor was identified in a human donor in a cohort sampled during active COVID-19.

In DNA form, the CDR3 reads TGTGCCAGCAGCCTACACTCAGGTAACACTGAAGCTTTCTTT. Amino acids: CASSLHSGNTEAFF. The chain carries TRBV7-2 and TRBJ1-1; D uncertain. The germline gives CDR1 SGHTA, CDR2 FQGNSA. The CDR3 covers 14 residues. The V end lost 5 bases, the J end lost 2 bases, and 12 bases lay between the germline ends.